Following are 15 T cell receptor beta chains from one sample sequenced in a study of post-analysis software for immune sequencing data (dated by TCRdb to the mid-2010s). On the study overall, not on this receptor specifically: Significantly higher frequencies in patients than in controls were found for roughly 5 TRBV segments, including TRBV5-6, TRBV5-1 and TRBV20-1.

Preparation of the library involved PCR. Sequenced on an Illumina HiSeq 2500. Unique molecular identifiers were incorporated into TCR beta cDNA libraries to reduce PCR and sequencing biases. The public reads were reprocessed in TCRdb via fastp at Q25 and MiXCR, keeping in-frame beta chains. Entries that share a CDR3 protein sequence are merged under the most common genes and DNA. This sample lists hundreds of thousands of distinct CDR3 sequences; roughly 46% were detected once. 12% of the sample is taken by the ten largest. The antigens these receptors bind are not known. Sequencing was carried out using blood. The receptors shown here come from a girl between 5 and 17 years old with multiple sclerosis.

The V gene is TRBV5-1, the J gene TRBJ2-5; D unclear. The CDR3 has 13 residues. Trimming shortened V by 4 bases and J by 4 bases, and 11 bases separated the two germline ends. Germline-derived CDR1 and CDR2 are SGHRS and YFSETQ. The CDR3 sequence is CASSRAVRETQYF. The CDR3 DNA reads TGCGCCAGCAGCAGGGCCGTAAGAGAGACCCAGTACTTC.

The table lists this clonotype with many counts. The V and J genes are TRBV20-1 and TRBJ2-1; 7 bases line up with TRBD2. Germline values: CDR1 DFQATT, CDR2 SNEGSKA (reference sequence). This CDR3 has 18 amino acids. J was trimmed by 2 bases and V by 1 base; bases with no gene match: 14. The CDR3 sequence: CSARVWAAGENPYNEQFF. The CDR3 DNA reads as TGCAGTGCTAGAGTATGGGCGGCGGGAGAAAACCCCTACAATGAGCAGTTCTTC.

This clonotype was seen a few times. This chain links TRBV5-1 with TRBJ1-2; 8 bases agree with TRBD1. The CDR3 has 17 residues. In germline, CDR1 is SGHRS, CDR2 YFSETQ. V lost 2 bases to trimming and J lost 1 base; unmatched junction nucleotides: 10. CDR3 DNA sequence: TGCGCCAGCAGCTTAGGCAGGGGGCACTCTCTTAACTATGGCTACACCTTC. It is translated as CASSLGRGHSLNYGYTF.

This clonotype has just a few counts. V usage is TRBV2 and J usage is TRBJ1-2, with D unclear. There are 13 residues in the CDR3. CDR1 and CDR2 from the germline V gene are SNHLY and FYNNEI. The V and J ends lost 3 bases and 4 bases respectively, with 9 bases between them. The CDR3 region is CASSDAGPYGYTF. DNA for the CDR3: TGTGCCAGCAGTGACGCCGGCCCCTATGGCTACACCTTC.

The chain is built from TRBV5-1 and TRBJ2-1; D gene unclear. V dropped 3 bases and J dropped 5 bases, with 9 bases sitting between them. CDR1 is SGHRS and CDR2 is YFSETQ in the germline V gene. The CDR3 sequence is 13 residues long. The CDR3 DNA is TGCGCCAGCAGCTCCCTCGGCGACAATGAGCAGTTCTTC. Its translation: CASSSLGDNEQFF.

V gene TRBV29-1 combines with J gene TRBJ1-5; the D gene is possibly TRBD1 (5 bases). The CDR3 runs to 13 residues. The V end was cut by 4 bases, the J end by 4 bases, with 11 bases between. Germline values: CDR1 SQVTM, CDR2 ANQGSEA. As DNA, the CDR3 is TGCAGCGTTGGTCGGGGGAGGAATCAGCCCCAGCATTTT. It codes for CSVGRGRNQPQHF.

The chain couples TRBV20-1 to TRBJ2-4; perhaps TRBD2 as D (6 bases). The CDR3 sequence is 14 residues long. Between the trimmed V and J ends, which lost 7 bases and 1 base, there was a span of 14 bases. Germline loops: CDR1 DFQATT, CDR2 SNEGSKA (reference sequence). CDR3 nucleotides: TGCAGTGGCGGGGCCGCTTGGGCCAAAAACATTCAGTACTTC. The encoded protein is CSGGAAWAKNIQYF.

At least ten counts were recorded for this clonotype. J is TRBJ2-7 and V is TRBV20-1, with D tentatively TRBD1 (6 bases). Deletions cut 3 bases from V and 4 bases from J, with 16 bases between. The germline V gene has CDR1 DFQATT and CDR2 SNEGSKA (reference sequence). The CDR3 consists of 14 residues. The CDR3 reads CSASPPGTHYEQYF. For the CDR3, the DNA is TGCAGTGCTAGCCCTCCCGGGACACATTACGAGCAGTACTTC.

V gene TRBV5-1 combines with J gene TRBJ1-2, with D tentatively TRBD1 (5 bases). Trimming removed 3 bases from V and 0 bases from J, with 9 bases in between. The CDR3 runs to 14 residues. Germline lookup yields CDR1 SGHRS and CDR2 YFSETQ. The CDR3 nucleotides read TGCGCCAGCAGCTCGACAGCCACTAACTATGGCTACACCTTC. Translating gives CASSSTATNYGYTF.

Concerning this clonotype itself: This CDR3 fails to terminate in the conserved phenylalanine or tryptophan, so it likely reflects a read error. The chain's CDR3 is CSVESGYENEQYC. The DNA for the CDR3 is TGCAGCGTCGAATCAGGGTACGAAAACGAGCAGTACTGC. The V and J genes are TRBV29-1 and TRBJ2-5; possibly TRBD1 for D (5 bases). The J call is doubtful: the DNA matches TRBJ2-7 better. The CDR3 is 13 amino acids. Germline-derived CDR1 and CDR2 are SQVTM and ANQGSEA.

V and J are TRBV20-1 and TRBJ2-7, with 10 positions matching TRBD2. The CDR3 runs 13 residues. With 4 bases clipped from V and 3 bases from J, the junction kept 3 bases outside the gene matches. Per germline, CDR1 DFQATT and CDR2 SNEGSKA (reference sequence). CDR3 bases: TGCAGTGCTATGAGCGGGAGGGGCTACGAGCAGTACTTC. Its protein is CSAMSGRGYEQYF.

This sequence joins TRBV20-1 and TRBJ1-1, with D possibly matching TRBD1 (6 bases). Trimming stripped 5 bases from V and 5 bases from J, with 18 bases between. Germline V lookup: CDR1 DFQATT, CDR2 SNEGSKA (reference sequence). This CDR3 is built from 14 residues. The CDR3 DNA follows: TGCAGTGCTCCAAGAGGGGGGCAGGGTACTGAAGCTTTCTTT. As protein: CSAPRGGQGTEAFF.

This clonotype came up many times. The CDR3 loop reads CASSSDTDTQYF. CDR3 coding DNA: TGTGCCAGCAGTTCTGACACAGATACGCAGTATTTT. V is TRBV27 and J is TRBJ2-3, with D unresolved. The CDR3 runs 12 residues. Germline loops: CDR1 MNHEY, CDR2 SMNVEV (reference sequence). V gave up 4 bases and J gave up 2 bases, with 4 bases separating them.

For the CDR3, the DNA is TGCGCCAGCAGAGGGCTACCCGGCTCCACAGATACGCAGTATTTT. This sequence encodes CASRGLPGSTDTQYF. The rearrangement joins TRBV5-1 to TRBJ2-3; D is uncertain. Germline CDR1 and CDR2: SGHRS and YFSETQ. The CDR3 runs 15 residues. V was pared by 5 bases and J by 2 bases, with 15 bases between.

This clonotype was detected many times. The chain is built from TRBV12-3 or TRBV12-4 and TRBJ1-1, with D tentatively TRBD1 (6 bases). The CDR3 extends over 16 amino acids. V shed 2 bases and J shed 3 bases, with 16 bases lying between them. In nucleotides, the CDR3 is TGTGCCAGCAGTTTACGTATGTCGGGGGCCGACACTGAAGCTTTCTTT. Protein product: CASSLRMSGADTEAFF.